This paragraph reports one T cell receptor beta chain. The V end lost 0 bases, the J end lost 6 bases, and 14 bases lay between the germline ends. Germline-derived CDR1 and CDR2 are SGHTA and FQGTGA. This CDR3 has 16 residues. The investigators amplified TCR beta CDR3 regions from RNA transcripts. In the first-round RT-PCR of the TCR CDR3, the HTBI primer set was used. In TCRdb, the multiplex PCR reads were re-called with MiXCR into one record per CDR3 protein. The table has under 650,000 distinct CDR3 sequences, around 15% seen once. Clinical symptoms, serum thyroxine and TRAb, thyroid ultrasound and orbital computed tomography together formed the diagnostic basis. This record belongs to a study of T cells in Graves' hyperthyroidism and ophthalmopathy.

Sequenced sample: blood. The rearrangement uses TRBV7-3 and TRBJ2-2; D perhaps matches TRBD2 (5 bases). This clonotype originated in a woman aged 25 to 39 with Graves' hyperthyroidism. The CDR3 bases are TGTGCCAGCAGCTTAACGGCTGGGAGTAGGGCCGGGGAGCTGTTTTTT. Translated: CASSLTAGSRAGELFF.